This is a list of T cell receptor beta chains from one sample in a study of vaccination effects on CD4 cells after COVID-19. These receptors have no known antigen. Generated by immunoSEQ multiplex PCR, the TCRdb table keeps only in-frame clones and is missing some. The sample shows approximately 37,000 clones, more than 65% of them seen only once. This specimen was CD4+ T cells from PBMCs cultured without peptide, taken after COVID-19 vaccination. The receptors originated from a human donor who received a COVID-19 vaccine. CDR3s include the opening cysteine and the closing phenylalanine or tryptophan. D genes are given only for firm matches. Clone sizes are given selectively: once, few, many, or a class where the clone is expanded.

D gene | clone size | J gene | V gene | CDR3 protein | CDR3 DNA
TRBD1 | . | TRBJ2-2 | TRBV19 | CASSVGQVLIFAGELFF | TGTGCCAGTAGTGTAGGACAGGTGCTGATTTTCGCCGGGGAGCTGTTTTTT
. | . | TRBJ2-3 | TRBV5-4 | CASSPWGSTDTQYF | TGTGCCAGCAGCCCCTGGGGTAGCACAGATACGCAGTATTTT
. | . | TRBJ1-6 | TRBV29-1 | CSVEVTAGSPLHF | TGCAGCGTTGAGGTAACAGCGGGCTCACCCCTCCACTTT
TRBD1 | . | TRBJ2-5 | TRBV5-8 | CASSSGQGGETQYF | TGTGCCAGCAGCTCGGGACAGGGTGGAGAGACCCAGTACTTC
. | few | TRBJ2-2 | TRBV5-4 | CASSLSLDSAIGELFF | TGTGCCAGCAGCTTGTCGCTGGACTCAGCGATAGGGGAGCTGTTTTTT
. | . | TRBJ1-5 | TRBV5-4 | CASSPGPNQPQHF | TGTGCCAGCAGCCCGGGGCCGAACCAGCCCCAGCATTTT
. | . | TRBJ2-3 | TRBV24-1 | CATSDFDGTRTDTQYF | TGTGCCACCAGTGATTTTGACGGGACCCGCACAGATACGCAGTATTTT
TRBD2 | . | TRBJ2-7 | TRBV5-5 | CASSPRLAGDYEQYF | TGTGCCAGCAGCCCGCGACTAGCGGGGGACTACGAGCAGTACTTC
. | . | TRBJ2-5 | TRBV6-5 | CASRPRGETQYF | TGTGCCAGCAGACCCAGGGGAGAGACCCAGTACTTC
. | . | TRBJ1-6 | TRBV2 | CASSGGGRRSYNNSPLHF | TGTGCCAGCAGCGGGGGGGGACGGAGGAGTTACAATAATTCACCCCTCCACTTT
. | . | TRBJ1-2 | TRBV7-9 | CASSARAIYGYTF | TGTGCCAGCAGTGCCCGGGCCATCTATGGCTACACCTTC
TRBD2 | . | TRBJ2-2 | TRBV5-4 | CASSPPGLANTGELFF | TGTGCCAGCAGCCCCCCGGGACTAGCGAACACCGGGGAGCTGTTTTTT
. | once | TRBJ1-2 | TRBV18 | CASSPGWSEGYTF | TGTGCCAGCTCACCGGGTTGGTCGGAAGGCTACACCTTC
. | . | TRBJ1-6 | TRBV30 | CAWSFNEASSGSPLHF | TGTGCCTGGAGCTTCAACGAAGCAAGTTCAGGCTCACCCCTCCACTTT
. | once | TRBJ1-1 | TRBV12-3/TRBV12-4 | CASSFRAEAFF | TGTGCCAGCAGTTTCCGGGCTGAAGCTTTCTTT
. | few | TRBJ1-5 | TRBV5-1 | CASSWDSNQPQHF | TGCGCCAGCAGCTGGGACAGCAATCAGCCCCAGCATTTT
. | . | TRBJ1-3 | TRBV18 | CASSPAGVGNTIYF | TGTGCCAGCTCACCAGCGGGGGTTGGAAACACCATATATTTT
. | . | TRBJ1-5 | TRBV12-5 | CASGFDTGPQPQHF | TGTGCTAGTGGTTTTGATACAGGGCCACAGCCCCAGCATTTT
. | once | TRBJ1-1 | TRBV7-9 | CASSLPRNREAVNTEAFF | TGTGCCAGCAGCTTACCTCGCAACAGGGAGGCGGTGAACACTGAAGCTTTCTTT
TRBD2 | . | TRBJ2-1 | TRBV11-2 | CASSLVGLAGGNRNEQFF | TGTGCCAGCAGCTTAGTGGGGCTAGCGGGAGGTAACAGGAATGAGCAGTTCTTC
TRBD2 | once | TRBJ2-2 | TRBV19 | CASSIGLAANTGELFF | TGTGCCAGTAGTATAGGACTAGCGGCGAACACCGGGGAGCTGTTTTTT
. | . | TRBJ2-7 | TRBV5-6 | CASSLGSNSYEQYF | TGTGCCAGCAGCCTGGGATCAAACTCCTACGAGCAGTACTTC
TRBD2 | . | TRBJ2-3 | TRBV12-5 | CASGLWTSGGGTDTQYF | TGTGCTAGTGGTTTGTGGACTAGCGGGGGAGGAACAGATACGCAGTATTTT
. | . | TRBJ1-1 | TRBV3-1/TRBV3-2 | CASSQNTEAFF | TGTGCCAGCAGCCAAAACACTGAAGCTTTCTTT
. | . | TRBJ2-3 | TRBV2 | CASSVGSTDTQYF | TGTGCCAGCAGTGTAGGGTCCACAGATACGCAGTATTTT
. | . | TRBJ2-4 | TRBV5-1 | CASSLPGTKNIQYF | TGCGCCAGCAGCTTGCCGGGAACAAAAAACATTCAGTACTTC
TRBD2 | . | TRBJ2-7 | TRBV10-1 | CASSRTSGSYEQYF | TGCGCCAGCAGCCGGACTAGCGGTTCCTACGAGCAGTACTTC
TRBD1 | . | TRBJ1-1 | TRBV19 | CASTARGGDTEAFF | TGTGCCAGTACTGCCAGGGGGGGGGACACTGAAGCTTTCTTT
. | . | TRBJ2-7 | TRBV3-1/TRBV3-2 | CASSQERLRGGYEQYF | TGTGCCAGCAGCCAAGAAAGGCTGCGCGGAGGATACGAGCAGTACTTC